This T cell receptor beta chain stems from a study of human CD8 memory T cell subsets. This CDR3 spans 13 amino acids. The V gene's germline CDR1 is LGHNA and CDR2 YNFKEQ. CCR7+ PD-1+ TIGIT+ early memory CD8+ cells with dysfunctional traits were TPEX. It was by negative magnetic separation that total CD8+ T cells were enriched. The authors drew RNA from duplicate vials of some 150,000 sorted CD8+ T cells per subset. Study-wide findings and caveats: Similarly high diversity marked stem-like memory and precursor exhausted T cells, unlike effector memory cells. Greater diversity was suggested by Chao1 estimates for stem-like memory T cells than for precursor exhausted T cells.

With respect to this clonotype: As yet, its antigen is unknown.

By UMI-labeled 5' RACE, the TCR beta libraries were made. TCRdb reprocessed the 5' RACE reads, with one entry per CDR3 protein and no DNA. Its table records approximately 10,000 distinct CDR3 sequences. The specimen was CD8+ T cells from PBMCs. The rearrangement joins TRBV4-2 to TRBJ2-2. The TCR sequence derives from a human donor in good health. CDR3 residues: CASSRTNTGELFF.